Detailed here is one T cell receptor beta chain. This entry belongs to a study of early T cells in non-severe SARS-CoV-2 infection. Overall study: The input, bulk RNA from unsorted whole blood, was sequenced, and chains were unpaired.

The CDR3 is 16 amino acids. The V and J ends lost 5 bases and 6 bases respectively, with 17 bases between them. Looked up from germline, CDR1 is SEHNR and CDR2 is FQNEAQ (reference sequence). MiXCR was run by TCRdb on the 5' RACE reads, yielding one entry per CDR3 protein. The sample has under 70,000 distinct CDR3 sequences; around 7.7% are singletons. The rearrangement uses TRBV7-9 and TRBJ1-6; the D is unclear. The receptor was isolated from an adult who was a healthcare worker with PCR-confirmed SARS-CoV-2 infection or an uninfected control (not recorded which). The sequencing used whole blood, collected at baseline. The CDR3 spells CASSPKGDGLNSPLHF. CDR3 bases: TGTGCCAGCAGCCCGAAGGGTGACGGCCTTAATTCACCCCTCCACTTT. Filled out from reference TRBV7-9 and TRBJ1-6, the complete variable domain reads DTGVSQNPRHKITKRGQNVTFRCDPISEHNRLYWYRQTLGQGPEFLTYFQNEAQLEKSRLLSDRFSAERPKGSFSTLEIQRTEQGDSAMYLCASSPKGDGLNSPLHFGNGTRLTVT.